This TCR beta chain was recorded in a study of shared clonotypes between healthy human individuals. Assay: immunoSEQ multiplex PCR; the TCRdb copy retains only in-frame clones and omits some. The sample contains around 1.1 million clones, 70% to 80% of which appear only once. The receptor was derived from a man aged 18-30 years in good health. Some clones in this sample may be carry-over from other donors' samples. The sample comprised memory CD4+ T cells from PBMCs. Subset noted: CD45RA-negative fraction.

The CDR3 coding sequence is TGCGCCAGCAGCCACGGAGTTCAGGGGAAAGGCTTAGGCTACACCTTC. It codes for CASSHGVQGKGLGYTF. This chain joins TRBV4-1 and TRBJ1-2; a possible D gene is TRBD1 (6 bases). The V and J ends lost 3 bases and 8 bases respectively, with 22 bases between them. This CDR3 has 16 residues. Germline V gene data show CDR1 as MGHRA and CDR2 as YSYEKL.